These T cell receptor beta chains were read from a single sample in a study of regulatory T cells in long-lasting Graves disease. TCRdb recomputed calls from the multiplex PCR reads with MiXCR, one row per CDR3 protein. The sample lists more than 650,000 distinct CDR3 sequences; around 30% were seen once. The sample in question was peripheral blood mononuclear cells (PBMCs), obtained when the disease was refractory, from a patient treated with antithyroid drugs. The source is a female donor with Graves disease. Each CDR3 is given with its conserved first and last residue. A D gene is named only where the DNA matches it firmly. A row's size may be missing; if present it is once, few, many or a size class.

- | TRBJ1-2 | TRBV20-1 | - | TGCAGTGCTGGCTCGAGGGGTCGCGATGGCTACACCTTC | CSAGSRGRDGYTF
- | TRBJ1-1 | TRBV3-1 | many | TGTGCCAGCAGCCAAGATCGCAACACTGAAGCTTTCTTT | CASSQDRNTEAFF
- | TRBJ1-1 | TRBV5-1 | - | TGCGCCAGCAGCTTGGGGGCAGGGACAATGAACACTGAAGCTTTCTTT | CASSLGAGTMNTEAFF
- | TRBJ2-7 | TRBV18 | - | TGTGCCAGCTCGCATGGTCAGGGCCCCTACGAGCAGTACTTC | CASSHGQGPYEQYF
- | TRBJ2-1 | TRBV28 | - | TGTGCCAGCCGGAAAGGGTCTCTCAGCTCCTACAATGAGCAGTTCTTC | CASRKGSLSSYNEQFF
TRBD1 | TRBJ2-7 | TRBV2 | many | TGTGCTACAAAGGGGGCGGTAAGCTCCTACGAGCAGTACTTC | CATKGAVSSYEQYF
TRBD2 | TRBJ2-7 | TRBV3-1 | many | TGTGCCAGCAGTCAAAACTTCGCGGGAGGGCCGCGGGAGCAGTACTTC | CASSQNFAGGPREQYF
- | TRBJ1-1 | TRBV29-1 | - | TGCAGCTCCGAGGAGGGCGGGAACACTGAAGCTTTCTTT | CSSEEGGNTEAFF
- | TRBJ2-7 | TRBV5-5 | few | TGTGCCAGCAGCTGGAGGTCTGTAGAGAGCCACGAGCAGTACTTC | CASSWRSVESHEQYF
- | TRBJ2-7 | TRBV13 | - | TGTGCCAGCAGCTTATCATCGGGGACCCACGAGCAGTACTTC | CASSLSSGTHEQYF
- | TRBJ1-1 | TRBV15 | few | TGTGCCACCAGCAGAGATGCCCAGGACATGGTGAACACTGAAGCTTTCTTT | CATSRDAQDMVNTEAFF
- | TRBJ1-2 | TRBV9 | - | TGTGCCAGCAGCAGACGGGACGGCTACTATGGCTACACCTTC | CASSRRDGYYGYTF
- | TRBJ1-5 | TRBV20-1 | - | TGCAGTGCTAGAGATTTCGCGGACGGCGATCAGCCCCAGCATTTT | CSARDFADGDQPQHF
TRBD1 | TRBJ1-3 | TRBV29-1 | - | TGCAGCGGTGAGGACAGGGAGGATGGAAACACCATATATTTT | CSGEDREDGNTIYF
TRBD1 | TRBJ1-5 | TRBV19 | few | TGTGCCAGTCGGGCGGGACAGGGGATTTCTCAGCCCCAGCATTTT | CASRAGQGISQPQHF
TRBD2 | TRBJ2-5 | TRBV5-5 | few | TGTGCCAGCAGCTTGGAGTTAGCGGGAGGGTTGGAGACCCAGTACTTC | CASSLELAGGLETQYF
TRBD2 | TRBJ2-1 | TRBV20-1 | - | TGCAGTGCTAAGCCGGGACTAGCGGCCTCCTACAATGAGCAGTTCTTC | CSAKPGLAASYNEQFF
TRBD2 | TRBJ2-2 | TRBV20-1 | few | TGCAGTGCTAGTGAGGCCACCGGGAGGGGCGGGGAGCTGTTTTTT | CSASEATGRGGELFF
- | TRBJ2-7 | TRBV5-1 | - | TGCGCCAGCAGCTTGGCATCCACGGGGGCCTACGAGCAGTACTTC | CASSLASTGAYEQYF
TRBD1 | TRBJ1-4 | TRBV7-8 | few | TGTGCCAGCAGCTTAGGTTTTTTGGGACAGGGGAATGAAAAACTGTTTTTT | CASSLGFLGQGNEKLFF
TRBD1 | TRBJ1-5 | TRBV12-3/TRBV12-4 | many | TGTGCCAGCAGCGATACAGGGGGCAGGCAGCCCCAGCATTTT | CASSDTGGRQPQHF
TRBD1 | TRBJ1-5 | TRBV6-1 | few | TGTGCCAGCAGACGCGGGACAGTTTATAGCAATCAGCCCCAGCATTTT | CASRRGTVYSNQPQHF
- | TRBJ1-1 | TRBV29-1 | - | TGCAGCGTTGAAAAGGCCAGGTGGGAGGCTTTCTTT | CSVEKARWEAFF
- | TRBJ1-1 | TRBV6-5 | few | TGTGCCAGCAGTTCTGAAAGGTTCACTGAAGCTTTCTTT | CASSSERFTEAFF
- | TRBJ2-7 | TRBV25-1 | few | TGTGCCAGCAGCCCATCGGGACGCCGTGGACTCTACGAGCAGTACTTC | CASSPSGRRGLYEQYF
- | TRBJ1-5 | TRBV12-3/TRBV12-4 | few | TGTGCCAGCAGCCACAGGGTTCAGCCCCAGCATTTT | CASSHRVQPQHF
TRBD1 | TRBJ1-2 | TRBV2 | many | TGTGCCAGCAGCGTCGACAGGGGCTATGGCTACACCTTC | CASSVDRGYGYTF
TRBD1 | TRBJ1-1 | TRBV3-1 | - | TGTGCCAGCAGCCCACGGACAGGGGGAGCCACTGAAGCTTTCTTT | CASSPRTGGATEAFF
TRBD2 | TRBJ2-1 | TRBV6-5 | - | TGTGCCAGCAGTTATTGGCTAGCGGGGGATGAGCAGTTCTTC | CASSYWLAGDEQFF
- | TRBJ1-2 | TRBV12-3/TRBV12-4 | many | TGTGCCAGCAGTTTAGATCCTATAGCTCGTAACTATGGCTACACCTTC | CASSLDPIARNYGYTF
TRBD2 | TRBJ2-7 | TRBV11-2 | - | TGTGCCAGCAGGGTAACCGGGACTAGCGGCTTTACCTACGAGCAGTACTTC | CASRVTGTSGFTYEQYF
- | TRBJ1-1 | TRBV2 | many | TGTGCCAGCAGTAAGACAGCTAACACTGAAGCTTTCTTT | CASSKTANTEAFF
- | TRBJ1-2 | TRBV4-1 | few | TGCGCCAGCAGCCAAGATAACGGAAATGATGGCTACACCTTC | CASSQDNGNDGYTF
- | TRBJ2-2 | TRBV2 | - | TGTGCCGGGGTCGGACAGCCCCGGGAGCTGTTTTTT | CAGVGQPRELFF
- | TRBJ1-1 | TRBV28 | many | TGTGCCAGCAGTTTATGGGCGGCTGAAGCTTTCTTT | CASSLWAAEAFF
- | TRBJ2-5 | TRBV6-5 | few | TGTGCCAGCAGTTACTCTGAAAGACCGATTATGGAGACCCAGTACTTC | CASSYSERPIMETQYF
- | TRBJ1-2 | TRBV29-1 | few | TGCAGCGTAACAGGGTTGGCCTATGGCTACACCTTC | CSVTGLAYGYTF
TRBD1 | TRBJ1-2 | TRBV6-1 | few | TGTGCCAGCAGTCGGACAGGGCAGCGAGACTCCACCTTC | CASSRTGQRDSTF
TRBD2 | TRBJ2-7 | TRBV6-1 | - | TGTGCCAGCAGAGGGCGGGAGGCGACCTACGAGCAGTACTTC | CASRGREATYEQYF
TRBD2 | TRBJ2-1 | TRBV11-2 | - | TGTGCCAGCAGCTTCGAAGGGACTAGCGGGATCCATGAGCAGTTCTTC | CASSFEGTSGIHEQFF
TRBD1 | TRBJ1-1 | TRBV20-1 | - | TGCAGTGCAACAGGGGGAGTCTCCGAAGCTTTCTTT | CSATGGVSEAFF
- | TRBJ2-2 | TRBV7-9 | - | TGTGCCAGCAGCTTCGGAGCGAACACCGGGGAGCTGTTTTTT | CASSFGANTGELFF
TRBD2 | TRBJ2-7 | TRBV6-2/TRBV6-3 | - | TGTGCCAGCCTCCTAGCGGGAGACCCGGATGAGCAGTACTTC | CASLLAGDPDEQYF
- | TRBJ2-7 | TRBV5-6 | - | TGTGCCAGCAGCTTGCGGGACGCGTCCTACGAGCAGTACTTC | CASSLRDASYEQYF
- | TRBJ1-1 | TRBV4-1 | - | TGCGCCAGCAGCCAAGAACTGAACACTGAAGCTTTCTTT | CASSQELNTEAFF
TRBD2 | TRBJ2-5 | TRBV18 | - | TGTGCCAGCTCACCACCGGCGGGAGGGCTCCAAGAGACCCAGTACTTC | CASSPPAGGLQETQYF
- | TRBJ2-2 | TRBV2 | many | TGTGCCAGCACGCTGGGGGACACGAACACCGGGGAGCTGTTTTTT | CASTLGDTNTGELFF
TRBD1 | TRBJ2-7 | TRBV7-3 | - | TGTGCCAGCAGCTCTACGGGACAGAATTTGCAGTACTTC | CASSSTGQNLQYF
TRBD2 | TRBJ2-1 | TRBV11-2 | few | TGTGCCAGCAGCTCCGGACTAGAATTGGGAAATGAGCAGTTCTTC | CASSSGLELGNEQFF
TRBD1 | TRBJ1-1 | TRBV27 | - | TGTGCCAGCAGTCCGGACAGGGGGCGGGATGAAGCTTTCTTT | CASSPDRGRDEAFF
TRBD1 | TRBJ1-4 | TRBV7-2 | few | TGTGCCAGCAGCTTAGACAGGGGGGGGCGGAATGAAAAACTGTTTTTT | CASSLDRGGRNEKLFF
TRBD1 | TRBJ1-5 | TRBV19 | few | TGTGCCAGTACTATCCGGGACAGGGGACAGCCCCAGCATTTT | CASTIRDRGQPQHF
- | TRBJ1-5 | TRBV12-3/TRBV12-4 | many | TGTGCCAGCAGGAAGACAGGAGACAATCAGCCCCAGCATTTT | CASRKTGDNQPQHF
TRBD1 | TRBJ1-5 | TRBV19 | once | TGTGCCAGTAGTACCCCCCCCCGACAGGGGGGAAGCAATCAGCCCCAGCATTTT | CASSTPPRQGGSNQPQHF
TRBD1 | TRBJ1-5 | TRBV28 | many | TGTGCCAGCAGAGGACAGGGGCAGGGAAATCAGCCCCAGCATTTT | CASRGQGQGNQPQHF
- | TRBJ1-2 | TRBV15 | - | TGTGCCACCAGCAGAGATCTTACTGCTGGGGGCTACACCTTC | CATSRDLTAGGYTF
TRBD2 | TRBJ2-7 | TRBV11-2 | few | TGTGCCAGCAGCTTAGCGGGGACTAGCGGGGCCGGGATCTACGAGCAGTACTTC | CASSLAGTSGAGIYEQYF
- | TRBJ1-4 | TRBV6-1 | - | TGTGCCAGCACCGCGTCGGGGTTGATAACTAATGAAAAACTGTTTTTT | CASTASGLITNEKLFF
- | TRBJ2-1 | TRBV29-1 | - | TGCAGCGTTGAAGTTCCCCGGGACCAGAGGAACAATGAGCAGTTCTTC | CSVEVPRDQRNNEQFF